The text below deals with one T cell receptor (beta chain). Its antigen is still unknown. This sample is drawn from a study of cytotoxic CD8 clonotypes in ibrutinib-treated CLL. Study in general: The study recorded mean values of approximately 260,000 productive templates and 80,000 to 100,000 productive rearrangements per sample. Study findings and constraints: Public clonotypes, an uncommon group, contracted or remained stable on treatment. Clonality went up at ibrutinib response and then declined back toward baseline at progression. Timing of sampling differed between sustained-remission and progressing patients.

The germline gives CDR1 LNHNV, CDR2 YYDKDF (reference sequence). The CDR3 loop spans 15 amino acids. The V end was cut by 3 bases, the J end by 4 bases, with 14 bases between. The protocol was immunoSEQ multiplex PCR, while the TCRdb copy is restricted to in-frame clones and leaves out a portion. The sample shows 45,000 to 65,000 clones, approximately 87% of them seen only once. The chain employs TRBV15 and TRBJ2-3, with D perhaps assigned TRBD1 or TRBD2 (5 bases each). This clonotype originated in a human donor with chronic lymphocytic leukemia. The sequencing used PBMCs, collected after 24 months of ibrutinib treatment. The CDR3 reads CATSSWDVHSDTQYF. The DNA of the CDR3 is TGTGCCACCAGCAGTTGGGACGTCCATTCAGATACGCAGTATTTT.